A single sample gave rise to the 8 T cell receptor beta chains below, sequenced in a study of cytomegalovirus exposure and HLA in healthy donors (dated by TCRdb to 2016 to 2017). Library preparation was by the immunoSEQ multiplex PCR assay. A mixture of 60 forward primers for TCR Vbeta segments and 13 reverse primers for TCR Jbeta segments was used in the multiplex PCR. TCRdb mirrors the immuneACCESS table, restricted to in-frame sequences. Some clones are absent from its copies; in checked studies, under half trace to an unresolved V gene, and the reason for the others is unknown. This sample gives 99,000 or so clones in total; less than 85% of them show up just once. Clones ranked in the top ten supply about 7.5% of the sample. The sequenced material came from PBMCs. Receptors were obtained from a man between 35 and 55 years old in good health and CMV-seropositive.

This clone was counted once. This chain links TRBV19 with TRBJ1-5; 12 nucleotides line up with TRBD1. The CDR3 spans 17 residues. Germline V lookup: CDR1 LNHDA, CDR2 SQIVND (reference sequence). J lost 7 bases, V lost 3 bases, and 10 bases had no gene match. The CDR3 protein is CASSMYAGQGAKQPQHF. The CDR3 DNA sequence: TGTGCCAGTAGTATGTATGCGGGACAGGGGGCTAAACAGCCCCAGCATTTT.

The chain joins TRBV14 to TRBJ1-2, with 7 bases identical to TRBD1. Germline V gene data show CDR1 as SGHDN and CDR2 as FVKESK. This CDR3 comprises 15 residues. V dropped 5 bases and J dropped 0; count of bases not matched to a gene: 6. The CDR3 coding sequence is TGTGCCAGCAGCACCCGACAGGGACCTAACTATGGCTACACCTTC. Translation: CASSTRQGPNYGYTF.

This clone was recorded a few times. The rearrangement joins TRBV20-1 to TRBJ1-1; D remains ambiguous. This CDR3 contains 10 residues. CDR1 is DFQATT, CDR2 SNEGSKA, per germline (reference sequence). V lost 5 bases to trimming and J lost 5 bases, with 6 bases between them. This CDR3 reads CSAQATEAFF. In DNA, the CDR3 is TGCAGTGCTCAGGCGACTGAAGCTTTCTTT.

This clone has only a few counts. The CDR3 DNA reads as TGTGCCAGCAGCTTAGAACGGGGGGCCGTCAATCAGCCCCAGCATTTT. As protein: CASSLERGAVNQPQHF. V gene TRBV7-9 combines with J gene TRBJ1-5, with D perhaps TRBD1 (6 bases). Trimming took off 1 base at V and 3 bases at J, with 13 bases between the two ends. The CDR3 runs 16 residues. Germline assignment: CDR1 SEHNR and CDR2 FQNEAQ (reference sequence). Drawing the rest from reference TRBV7-9 and TRBJ1-5, the complete variable domain is DTGVSQNPRHKITKRGQNVTFRCDPISEHNRLYWYRQTLGQGPEFLTYFQNEAQLEKSRLLSDRFSAERPKGSFSTLEIQRTEQGDSAMYLCASSLERGAVNQPQHFGDGTRLSIL.

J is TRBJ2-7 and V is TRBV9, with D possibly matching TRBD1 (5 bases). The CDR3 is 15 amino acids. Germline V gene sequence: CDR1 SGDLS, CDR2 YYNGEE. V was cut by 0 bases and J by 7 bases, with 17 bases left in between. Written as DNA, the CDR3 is TGTGCCAGCAGCGTAGGCGTGGGGCCCCTGTGGGAGCAGTACTTC. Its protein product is CASSVGVGPLWEQYF.

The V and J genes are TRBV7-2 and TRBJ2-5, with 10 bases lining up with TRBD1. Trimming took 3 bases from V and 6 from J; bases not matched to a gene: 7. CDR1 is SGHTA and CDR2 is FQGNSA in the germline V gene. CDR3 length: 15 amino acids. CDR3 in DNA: TGTGCCAGCAGCTTCGGGACAGGGGTGGGAAAGACCCAGTACTTC. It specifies CASSFGTGVGKTQYF. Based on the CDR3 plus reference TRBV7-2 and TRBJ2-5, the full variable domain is GAGVSQSPSNKVTEKGKDVELRCDPISGHTALYWYRQSLGQGLEFLIYFQGNSAPDKSGLPSDRFSAERTGGSVSTLTIQRTQQEDSAVYLCASSFGTGVGKTQYFGPGTRLLVL.

CDR3 coding DNA: TGTGCCAGCAGTTTGACAGGGGACGTACGAGTGGAGGCCTACGAGCAGTACTTC. Amino acids: CASSLTGDVRVEAYEQYF. V is TRBV27 and J is TRBJ2-7; 8 bases are shared with TRBD1. With 3 bases clipped from V and 2 bases from J, the junction kept 15 bases outside the gene matches. Germline V gives CDR1 MNHEY, CDR2 SMNVEV (reference sequence). The CDR3 runs 18 residues.

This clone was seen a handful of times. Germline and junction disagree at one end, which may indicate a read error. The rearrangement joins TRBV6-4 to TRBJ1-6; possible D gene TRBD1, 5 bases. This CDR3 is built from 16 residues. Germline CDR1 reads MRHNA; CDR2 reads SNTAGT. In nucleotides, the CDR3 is TGTGCCAGCAGGGACTCGGCGGGGCTCGTTAATTCACCCCTCCACTTT. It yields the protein CASRDSAGLVNSPLHF.